This TCR beta chain was found in a study of glioma-infiltrating T cells. General study findings and limits: Non-neoplastic patients had below-expected tissue-blood divergence, while all gliomas exceeded expectation.

The iRepertoire nested amplicon-rescue multiplex PCR amplified TCR alpha and beta CDR3s from RNA. TCRdb ran MiXCR on the multiplex PCR reads and lists one entry per CDR3 protein. The sample carries approximately 400,000 distinct CDR3 sequences, around 45% recorded once. The V and J ends lost 5 bases and 0 bases respectively, with 9 bases between them. Germline-derived CDR1 and CDR2 are LNHNV and YYDKDF (reference sequence). This CDR3 spans 14 amino acids. This clonotype was found many times. Its target is unknown. The V gene is TRBV15, the J gene TRBJ2-3; maybe TRBD2 (5 bases). The clonotype comes from a human donor with low-grade glioma or glioblastoma, undergoing nonglioma brain surgery, or in good health (not recorded which). Material for sequencing was glioma tissue, nonneoplastic brain tissue, or PBMCs (not recorded which). CDR3 nucleotides: TGTGCCACCAGCGAGAGGGATAGCACAGATACGCAGTATTTT. Amino acid sequence: CATSERDSTDTQYF.